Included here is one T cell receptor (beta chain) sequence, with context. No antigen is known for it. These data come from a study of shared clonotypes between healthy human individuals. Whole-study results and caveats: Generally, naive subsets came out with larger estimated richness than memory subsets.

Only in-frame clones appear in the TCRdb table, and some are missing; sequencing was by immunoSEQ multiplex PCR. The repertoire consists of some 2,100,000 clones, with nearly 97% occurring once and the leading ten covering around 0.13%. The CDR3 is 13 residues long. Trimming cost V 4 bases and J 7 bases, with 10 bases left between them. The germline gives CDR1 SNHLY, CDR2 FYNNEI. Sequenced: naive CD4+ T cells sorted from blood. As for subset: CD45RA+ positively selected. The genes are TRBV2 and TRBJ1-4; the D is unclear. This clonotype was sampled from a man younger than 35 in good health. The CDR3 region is CASSGGITEKLFF. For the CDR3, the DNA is TGTGCCAGCAGTGGGGGTATCACTGAAAAACTGTTTTTT.